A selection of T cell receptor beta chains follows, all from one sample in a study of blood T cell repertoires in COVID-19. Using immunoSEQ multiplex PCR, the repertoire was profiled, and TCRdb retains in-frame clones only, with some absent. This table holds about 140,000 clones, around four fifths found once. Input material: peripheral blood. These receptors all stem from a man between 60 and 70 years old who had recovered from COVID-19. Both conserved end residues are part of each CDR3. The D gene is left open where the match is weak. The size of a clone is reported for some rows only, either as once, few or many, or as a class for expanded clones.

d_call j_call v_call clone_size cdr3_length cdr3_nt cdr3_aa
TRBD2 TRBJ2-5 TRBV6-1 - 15 TGTGCCAGCAGTGAAGCGGGAGGGCCGCAAGAGACCCAGTACTTC CASSEAGGPQETQYF
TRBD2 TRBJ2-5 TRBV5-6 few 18 TGTGCCAGCAGCTTGGTTGGGACTAGCGGGGGGGCTCAAGAGACCCAGTACTTC CASSLVGTSGGAQETQYF
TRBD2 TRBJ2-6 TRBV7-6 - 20 TGTGCCAGCAGCTTACGGACTAGCCAAGCCGTTTCCTCTGGGGCCAACGTCCTGACTTTC CASSLRTSQAVSSGANVLTF
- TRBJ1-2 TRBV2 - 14 TGTGCCAGCAAGGCGCTGGGACCAGGGGTTGGCTACACCTTC CASKALGPGVGYTF
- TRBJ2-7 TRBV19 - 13 TGTGCCAGTAGTGAGACACAGGGCGACGAGCAGTACTTC CASSETQGDEQYF
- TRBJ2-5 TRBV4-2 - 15 TGTGCCAGCAGCCCTAAGGTCGGGGGCCAAGAGACCCAGTACTTC CASSPKVGGQETQYF
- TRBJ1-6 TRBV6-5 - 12 TGTGCCAGCAGTTTTACAGGGTGGGCAGTAAACTTT CASSFTGWAVNF
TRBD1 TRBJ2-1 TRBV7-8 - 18 TGTGCCAGCAGCCCCATAGCAATGAACAGGGGAATATACAATGAGCAGTTCTTC CASSPIAMNRGIYNEQFF
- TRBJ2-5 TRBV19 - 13 TGTGCCAGTAGTATCATAGGAGAAAAGACCCAGTACTTC CASSIIGEKTQYF
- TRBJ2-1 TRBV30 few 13 TGTGCCTGGGAGGCGGGAACCTACAATGAGCAGTTCTTC CAWEAGTYNEQFF
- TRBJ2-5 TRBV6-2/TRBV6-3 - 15 TGTGCCAGCAGCCCCGGTGGAGGGAGGATGGAGACCCAGTACTTC CASSPGGGRMETQYF
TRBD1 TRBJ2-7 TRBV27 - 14 TGTGCCAGCAGCCCTGGACAGGGGGCCCTCGAGCAGTACTTC CASSPGQGALEQYF
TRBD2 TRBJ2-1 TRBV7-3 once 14 TGTGCCAGCAGCCAGTCCGGGACTAACAATGAGCAGTTCTTC CASSQSGTNNEQFF
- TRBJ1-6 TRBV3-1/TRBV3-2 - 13 TGTGCCAGCAGTGATGCAGGGGCTTCACCCCTCCACTTT CASSDAGASPLHF
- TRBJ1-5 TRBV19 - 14 TGTGCCAGTAGTATAAGTGGAGGGAATCAGCCCCAGCATTTT CASSISGGNQPQHF
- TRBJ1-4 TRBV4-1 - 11 TGCGCCAGCAGCACGAGTGAAAAACTGTTTTTT CASSTSEKLFF
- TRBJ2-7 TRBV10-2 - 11 TGCGCCAGCAGTGAGGTATACGAGCAGTACTTC CASSEVYEQYF
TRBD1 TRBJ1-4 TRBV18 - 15 TGTGCCAGCTCACCCGCGACAGGGGTTAATGAAAAACTGTTTTTT CASSPATGVNEKLFF
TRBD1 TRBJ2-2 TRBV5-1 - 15 TGCGCCAGCAGCCCGGGACAGGGGGCCGTCGGGGAGCTGTTTTTT CASSPGQGAVGELFF
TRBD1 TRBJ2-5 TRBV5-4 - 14 TGTGCCAGCAGCTTACAGGGGGCGATTGAGACCCAGTACTTC CASSLQGAIETQYF
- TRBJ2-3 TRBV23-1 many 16 TGCGCCAGCAGTCAATCTCCATACCACATCACAGATACGCAGTATTTT CASSQSPYHITDTQYF
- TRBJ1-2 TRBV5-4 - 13 TGTGCCAGCAGCACCGACAGTTACTATGGCTACACCTTC CASSTDSYYGYTF
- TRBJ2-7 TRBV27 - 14 TGTGCCAGCAGTTTCAGGGCCTCCTCCTACGAGCAGTACTTC CASSFRASSYEQYF
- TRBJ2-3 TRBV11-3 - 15 TGTGCCAGCAGCTTAGGACTAGTCCCCCCAGATACGCAGTATTTT CASSLGLVPPDTQYF